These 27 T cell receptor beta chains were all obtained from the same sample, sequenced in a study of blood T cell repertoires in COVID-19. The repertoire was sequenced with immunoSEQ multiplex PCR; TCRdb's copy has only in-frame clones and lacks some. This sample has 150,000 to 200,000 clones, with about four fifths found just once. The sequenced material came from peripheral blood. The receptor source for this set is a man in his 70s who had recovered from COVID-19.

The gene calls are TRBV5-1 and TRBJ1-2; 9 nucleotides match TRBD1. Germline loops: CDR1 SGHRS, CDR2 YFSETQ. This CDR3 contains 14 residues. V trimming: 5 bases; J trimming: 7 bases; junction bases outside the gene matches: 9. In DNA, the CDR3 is TGCGCCAGCAGGAGGGACAGGGAAGCGGTTGGCTACACCTTC. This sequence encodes CASRRDREAVGYTF.

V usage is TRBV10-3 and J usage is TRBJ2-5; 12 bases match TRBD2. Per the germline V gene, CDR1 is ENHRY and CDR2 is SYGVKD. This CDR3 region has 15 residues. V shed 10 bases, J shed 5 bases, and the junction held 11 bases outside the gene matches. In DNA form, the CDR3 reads TGTGCCAGCCGGGAGACTAGCGGGAGTGGGGAGACCCAGTACTTC. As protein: CASRETSGSGETQYF.

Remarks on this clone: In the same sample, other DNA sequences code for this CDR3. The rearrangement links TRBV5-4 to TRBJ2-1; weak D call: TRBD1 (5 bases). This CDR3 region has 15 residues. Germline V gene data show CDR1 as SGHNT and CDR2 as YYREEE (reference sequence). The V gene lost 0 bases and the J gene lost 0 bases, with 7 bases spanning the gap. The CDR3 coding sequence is TGTGCCAGCAGCTTGGAAGGGGTCTCCTACAATGAGCAGTTCTTC. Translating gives CASSLEGVSYNEQFF.

CDR3 residues: CASSPRQGPETQYF. The CDR3, as DNA: TGTGCCAGTAGTCCCAGACAGGGGCCGGAGACCCAGTACTTC. V and J are TRBV19 and TRBJ2-5; 8 nucleotides align to TRBD1. CDR3 length: 14 residues. The V gene end was trimmed by 5 bases and the J gene end by 5 bases; junction bases not matched to a gene: 7. From germline, CDR1 is LNHDA and CDR2 SQIVND (reference sequence).

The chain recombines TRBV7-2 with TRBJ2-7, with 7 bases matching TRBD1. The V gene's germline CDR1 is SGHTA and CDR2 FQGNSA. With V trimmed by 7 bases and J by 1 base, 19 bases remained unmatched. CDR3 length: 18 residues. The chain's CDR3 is CASTPWDSVFVGSYEQYF. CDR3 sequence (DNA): TGTGCCAGCACCCCATGGGACAGCGTTTTCGTGGGTTCCTACGAGCAGTACTTC.

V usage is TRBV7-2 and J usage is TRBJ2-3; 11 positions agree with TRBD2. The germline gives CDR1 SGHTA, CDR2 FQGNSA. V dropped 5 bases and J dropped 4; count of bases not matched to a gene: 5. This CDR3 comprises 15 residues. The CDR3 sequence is CASSVTSGTSDTQYF. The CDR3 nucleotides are TGTGCCAGCAGCGTGACTAGCGGGACTTCAGATACGCAGTATTTT.

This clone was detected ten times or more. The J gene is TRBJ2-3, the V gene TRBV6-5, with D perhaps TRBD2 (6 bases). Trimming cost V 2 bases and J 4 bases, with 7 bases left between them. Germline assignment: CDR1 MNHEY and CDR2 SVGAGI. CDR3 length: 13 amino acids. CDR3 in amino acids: CASSYGEADTQYF. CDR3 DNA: TGTGCCAGCAGTTACGGGGAGGCAGATACGCAGTATTTT.

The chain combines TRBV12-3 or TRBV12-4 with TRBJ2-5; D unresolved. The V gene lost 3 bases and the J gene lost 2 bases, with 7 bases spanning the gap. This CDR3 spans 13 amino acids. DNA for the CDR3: TGTGCCAGCAGTTTTACAGCTCAAGAGACCCAGTACTTC. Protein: CASSFTAQETQYF.

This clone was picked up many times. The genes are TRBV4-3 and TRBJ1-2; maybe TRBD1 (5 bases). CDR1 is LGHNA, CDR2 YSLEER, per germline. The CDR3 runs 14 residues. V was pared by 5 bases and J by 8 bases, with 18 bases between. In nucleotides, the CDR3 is TGCGCCAGCAGCTCACCCCAGGAGGGGAACGGCTACACCTTC. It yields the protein CASSSPQEGNGYTF.

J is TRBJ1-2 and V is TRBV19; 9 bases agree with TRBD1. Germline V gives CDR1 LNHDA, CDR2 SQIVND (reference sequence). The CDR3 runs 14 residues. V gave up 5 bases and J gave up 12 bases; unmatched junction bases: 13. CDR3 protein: CASSYGTGFGLHTF. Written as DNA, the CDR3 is TGTGCCAGTAGTTACGGGACAGGGTTTGGTCTTCACACCTTC.

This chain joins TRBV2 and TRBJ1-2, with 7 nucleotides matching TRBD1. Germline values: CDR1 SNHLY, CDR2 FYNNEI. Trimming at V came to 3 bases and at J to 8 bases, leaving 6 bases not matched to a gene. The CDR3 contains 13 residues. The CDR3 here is CASSDAGGSGYTF. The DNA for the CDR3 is TGTGCCAGCAGTGACGCAGGGGGTTCAGGCTACACCTTC.

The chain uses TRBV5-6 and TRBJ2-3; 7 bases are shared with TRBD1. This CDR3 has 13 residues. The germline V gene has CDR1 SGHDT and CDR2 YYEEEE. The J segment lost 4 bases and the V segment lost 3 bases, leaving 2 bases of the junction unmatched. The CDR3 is CASSYRGPDTQYF. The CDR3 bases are TGTGCCAGCAGCTACAGGGGCCCAGATACGCAGTATTTT.

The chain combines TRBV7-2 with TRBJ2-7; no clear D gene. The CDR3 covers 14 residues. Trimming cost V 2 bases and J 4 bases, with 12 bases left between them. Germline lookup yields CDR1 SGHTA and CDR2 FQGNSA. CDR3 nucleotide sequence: TGTGCCAGCAGCTTAAATGCTAGGAGTTACGAGCAGTACTTC. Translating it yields CASSLNARSYEQYF.

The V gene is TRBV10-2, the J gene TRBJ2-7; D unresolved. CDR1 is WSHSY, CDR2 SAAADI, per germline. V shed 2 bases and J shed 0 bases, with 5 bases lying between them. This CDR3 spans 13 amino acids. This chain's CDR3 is CASSEPSSYEQYF. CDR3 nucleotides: TGCGCCAGCAGTGAGCCTAGCTCCTACGAGCAGTACTTC.

The CDR3 loop is CASSLVDSSPYEQYF. CDR3 DNA sequence: TGCGCCAGCAGCTTGGTTGACAGCTCTCCCTACGAGCAGTACTTC. The chain links TRBV5-1 to TRBJ2-7, with D perhaps matching TRBD1 (5 bases). The CDR3 consists of 15 residues. V shed 0 bases and J shed 2 bases, with 12 bases lying between them. The germline CDR1 and CDR2 sequences are SGHRS and YFSETQ.

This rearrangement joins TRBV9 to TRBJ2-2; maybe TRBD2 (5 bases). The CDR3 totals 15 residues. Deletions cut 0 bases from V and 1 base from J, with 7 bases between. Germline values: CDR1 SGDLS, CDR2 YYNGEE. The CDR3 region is CASSVGGMNTGELFF. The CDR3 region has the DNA TGTGCCAGCAGCGTAGGAGGGATGAACACCGGGGAGCTGTTTTTT.

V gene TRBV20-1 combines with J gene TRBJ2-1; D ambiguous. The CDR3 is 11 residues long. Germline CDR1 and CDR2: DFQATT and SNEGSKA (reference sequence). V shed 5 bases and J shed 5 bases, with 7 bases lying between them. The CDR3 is CSALTNNEQFF. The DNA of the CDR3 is TGCAGTGCTCTGACAAACAATGAGCAGTTCTTC.

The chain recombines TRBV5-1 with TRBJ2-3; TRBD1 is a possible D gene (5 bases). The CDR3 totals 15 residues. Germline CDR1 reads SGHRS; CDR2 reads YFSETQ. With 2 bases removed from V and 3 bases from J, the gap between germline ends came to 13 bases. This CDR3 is CASSFQQDVTDTQYF. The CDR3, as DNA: TGCGCCAGCAGCTTTCAACAGGACGTAACAGATACGCAGTATTTT.

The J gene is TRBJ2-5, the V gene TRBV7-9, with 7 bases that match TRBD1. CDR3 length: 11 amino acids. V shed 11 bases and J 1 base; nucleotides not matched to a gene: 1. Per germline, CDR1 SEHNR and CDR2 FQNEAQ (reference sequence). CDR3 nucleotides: TGTGCCTGGGACAGCCAAGAGACCCAGTACTTC. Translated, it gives CAWDSQETQYF.

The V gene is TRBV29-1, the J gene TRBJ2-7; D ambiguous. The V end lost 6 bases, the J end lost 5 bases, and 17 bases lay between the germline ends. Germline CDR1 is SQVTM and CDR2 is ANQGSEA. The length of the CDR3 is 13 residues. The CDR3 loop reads CSVDLGRINEQYF. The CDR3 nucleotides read TGCAGCGTCGACCTTGGCAGGATAAACGAGCAGTACTTC.

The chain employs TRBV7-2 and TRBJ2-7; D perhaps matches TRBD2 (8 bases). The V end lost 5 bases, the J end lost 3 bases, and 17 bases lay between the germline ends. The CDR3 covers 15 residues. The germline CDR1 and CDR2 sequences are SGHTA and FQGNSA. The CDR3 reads CASSQGGTRGYEQYF. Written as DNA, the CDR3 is TGTGCCAGCAGCCAGGGGGGGACTAGAGGCTACGAGCAGTACTTC.

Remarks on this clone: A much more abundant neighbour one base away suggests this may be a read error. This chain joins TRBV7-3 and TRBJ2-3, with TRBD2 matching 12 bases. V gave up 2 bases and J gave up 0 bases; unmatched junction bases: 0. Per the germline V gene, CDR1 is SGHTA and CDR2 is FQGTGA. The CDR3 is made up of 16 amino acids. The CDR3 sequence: CASSLGTSGSTDTQYF. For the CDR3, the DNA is TGTGCCAGCAGCTTAGGGACTAGCGGGAGCACAGATACGCAGTATTTT. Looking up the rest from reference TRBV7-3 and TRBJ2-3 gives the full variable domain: GAGVSQTPSNKVTEKGKYVELRCDPISGHTALYWYRQSLGQGPEFLIYFQGTGAADDSGLPNDRFFAVRPEGSVSTLKIQRTERGDSAVYLCASSLGTSGSTDTQYFGPGTRLTVL.

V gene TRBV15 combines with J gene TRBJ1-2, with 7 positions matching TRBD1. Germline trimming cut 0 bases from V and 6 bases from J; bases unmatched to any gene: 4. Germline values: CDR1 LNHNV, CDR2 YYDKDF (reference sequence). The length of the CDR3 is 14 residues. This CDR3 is CATSRDQGGDGYTF. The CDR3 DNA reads TGTGCCACCAGCAGAGACCAGGGGGGAGATGGCTACACCTTC.

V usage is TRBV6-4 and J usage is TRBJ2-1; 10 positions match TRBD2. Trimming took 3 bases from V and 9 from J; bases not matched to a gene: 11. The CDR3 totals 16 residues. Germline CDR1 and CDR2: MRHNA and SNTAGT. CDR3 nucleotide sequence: TGTGCCAGCAGTGAAGGGGCTAGCGGGAGTTCCAGTGAGCAGTTCTTC. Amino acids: CASSEGASGSSSEQFF.

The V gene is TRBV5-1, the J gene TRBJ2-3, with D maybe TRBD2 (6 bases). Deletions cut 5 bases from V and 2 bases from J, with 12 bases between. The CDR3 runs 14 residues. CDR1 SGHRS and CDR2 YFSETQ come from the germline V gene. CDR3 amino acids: CASRAASDTDTQYF. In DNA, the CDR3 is TGCGCCAGCAGGGCTGCTAGCGACACAGATACGCAGTATTTT.

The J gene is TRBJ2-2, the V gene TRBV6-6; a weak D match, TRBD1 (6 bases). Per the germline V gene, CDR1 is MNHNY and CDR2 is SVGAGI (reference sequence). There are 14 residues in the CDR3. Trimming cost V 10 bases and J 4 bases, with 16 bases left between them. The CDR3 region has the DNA TGTGCCACCACTCCCGGACAGCTCACCGGGGAGCTGTTTTTT. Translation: CATTPGQLTGELFF.

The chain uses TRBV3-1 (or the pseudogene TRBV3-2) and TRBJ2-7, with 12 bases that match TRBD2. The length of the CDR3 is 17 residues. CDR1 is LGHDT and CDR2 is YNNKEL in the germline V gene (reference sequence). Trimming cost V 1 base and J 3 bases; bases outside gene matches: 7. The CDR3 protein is CASSQAPLAGGRYEQYF. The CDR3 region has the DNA TGTGCCAGCAGCCAAGCGCCACTAGCGGGAGGTCGCTACGAGCAGTACTTC.